This TCR beta chain derives from a study of blood T cells in healthy people across ages (dated by TCRdb to between 2014 and 2016). Turning to the overall study: In model experiments, roughly one uniquely barcoded TCR beta cDNA molecule per two T cells was captured by template switching. The study measured age-related changes in TCR beta repertoire diversity using deep sequencing normalized with unique cDNA molecular identifiers. The donors were divided into four age groups: young (average approximately 17 years), middle-aged (around 37), aged (about 56) and long-lived (more than 75). The study analyzed two additional independent replicas of 1 million unique cDNA reads from the same blood draw for two donors, one aged 18 to 29 and one aged 80 or older.

Systemically healthy Caucasian individuals from Russia, around 38 in total and aged about 6 to 90 years, were included as donors. Each donor gave 9 to 10 milliliters of peripheral blood, collected into EDTA-treated Vacutainer tubes. Ficoll-Paque density-gradient centrifugation was used to isolate PBMCs, with at least 6 million obtained per sample. Total RNA was extracted from PBMCs with Trizol reagent, with at least 6 micrograms obtained per sample. For every donor, an aliquot of PBMCs went through flow cytometry to measure the percentages of naive CD45RAhigh/CD27high T cells. Receptor libraries were prepared by 5' RACE. The data were produced on an Illumina HiSeq 2500. A second about 7 to 11 cycle PCR used a sample-barcoded 5' primer and a J-beta primer mix. Each TCR beta cDNA molecule received a unique molecular identifier from a template-switch 5' adaptor carrying 12 random nucleotides. Each sample yielded at least 2.5 million CDR3-containing paired-end reads. The Mint cDNA synthesis kit, primed by a TRBC-specific oligonucleotide, was used to synthesize first-strand cDNA from all RNA. All cDNA was treated with uracil-DNA glycosylase and then went through a first 18-cycle PCR with the universal primers M1SS and BC2_uni_R. As for how the authors treated the data: Each sample was normalized by randomly selecting 1 million high-quality reads, each carrying a distinct molecular identifier. Reads with shared molecular identifiers were discarded instead of being binned into consensus sequences. MiTCR, run with a Q25 quality threshold and the strictest error-elimination algorithm, handled CDR3 identification, clonotype clustering and error correction. A nonparametric unseen species model with Euler transformation was used to estimate a lower bound on total TCR beta diversity. TCRdb redid the processing of the public reads, applying fastp at Q25 and MiXCR, and retained in-frame beta chains. Every distinct CDR3 protein forms one entry, paired with its most common genes and DNA. Clone size and V and J calls follow TCRdb, not the original study. This sample gives a few hundred thousand distinct CDR3 sequences in total; around a quarter of them show up just once. 3% to 4% of the sample is taken by the ten largest.

There are a few counts of this clonotype. No cognate antigen has been identified for it. One base away there is no much larger clone; base qualities are not given. Study-level results and caveats: Estimates of total diversity from one million sequenced T cells were regarded as lower bounds and underestimates. Compared with the aged group, the long-lived group had more naive CD4+ T cells, fewer expanded clones and increased TCR diversity, suggesting age selection. Observed TCR beta diversity correlated strongly with the percentage of naive T cells measured by flow cytometry. Because profiling used bulk unsorted PBMCs, naive and antigen-experienced compartments could not be compared conclusively. Because the CMV infection status of the donors was unknown, age-related changes in expanded clonotypes may potentially have been confounded. Observed TCR beta diversity per million T cells fell roughly linearly with age, and a significant reduction was already apparent by age approximately 40.

The CDR3 sequence holds 16 residues, the cysteine and phenylalanine included. Only the CDR3 DNA stays, 48 bases, in frame from base 1. Sequences SGHVS (CDR1) and FNYEAQ (CDR2) are obtained from the germline V gene. V is pruned by 5 bases and J by 2 bases, leaving 8 bases of the junction without a gene match. This sample was shared with a second study, whose subject was T cells of mothers and their children. Per that second paper: Donors were nine systemically healthy Caucasian individuals: three mothers and their six children. cDNA synthesis consumed the entire amount of extracted RNA, loaded at around 1.5 ug RNA in each 15 ul reaction. In the second PCR, the M1S primer introduced both the sample barcodes and 2-4 random nucleotides. Over 9.5 million TCR beta CDR3 reads were obtained for each mother, and 2.7 million or so reads were obtained for each child. TCR recombination output is similarly shaped by thymic selection in related and unrelated pairs, with a minor effect exerted by inherited differences. Normalized repertoire overlap was always slightly but never significantly higher in related than unrelated mother-child pairs. No persistent microchimeric T cell clones were found, with a detection sensitivity of approximately 95 clones per million clonotypes. The study used deep NGS to compare TCR beta repertoires of mothers and children, seeking features distinguishing related mother-child pairs from unrelated individuals. Mothers averaged roughly 40 +/- 4 years of age and children averaged about 12 +/- 4 years. After adapter ligation with NEBNext reagents, the libraries were sequenced on Illumina HiSeq 2000 with 100+100 nt paired-end reads. To avoid cross-contamination, the mother libraries and the child libraries were prepared a month apart and sequenced in separate runs. For each donor, between about 500,000 and 2,200,000 distinct TCR beta clonotypes were identified. Naive TCR beta clonotypes were estimated from low-frequency clonotypes matched to each donor's FACS-determined naive share, without sorting.

The sequence derives from a boy between 2 and 15 years old in good health. Material: blood. The chain is encoded by TRBV7-6 joined to TRBJ2-3; 9 central nucleotides agree with TRBD2. The CDR3 protein is CASSPTAGGVTDTQYF. The DNA sequence is as follows: TGTGCCAGCAGCCCCACGGCGGGAGGGGTCACAGATACGCAGTATTTT. Extended through the reference TRBV7-6 and TRBJ2-3 proteins, this CDR3 yields the full variable domain: GAGVSQSPRYKVTKRGQDVALRCDPISGHVSLYWYRQALGQGPEFLTYFNYEAQQDKSGLPNDRFSAERPEGSISTLTIQRTEQRDSAMYRCASSPTAGGVTDTQYFGPGTRLTVL.